These 31 T cell receptor beta chains were sequenced from one sample in a study of beta chain features in type 1 diabetes. General study points: Within each of all four CD4+ subsets, Type 1 diabetes patients had TCRB CDR3s that were moderately but significantly shorter.

Their specific antigens are unknown. Every isolated RNA sample was fully reverse transcribed, so sequencing captured expressed TCRB transcripts. Clones were read by immunoSEQ multiplex PCR, and TCRdb kept only the in-frame ones, dropping some. Counted here are 250,000 to 300,000 clones, roughly 24% occurring once; the ten biggest clones make up 0.012%. Sequencing was carried out using naive CD4+ T cells from blood. The receptors come from a woman aged 25 to 39 with type 1 diabetes.

The gene calls are TRBV19 and TRBJ1-1; D is unresolved. V was cut by 2 bases and J by 4 bases, with 11 bases left in between. The germline CDR1 and CDR2 sequences are LNHDA and SQIVND (reference sequence). The CDR3 has 14 amino acids. DNA for the CDR3: TGTGCCAGTAGTATAAGACCGGGGTCCACTGAAGCTTTCTTT. Translating it yields CASSIRPGSTEAFF.

This clone was seen a handful of times. The chain recombines TRBV30 with TRBJ2-5; maybe TRBD2 (5 bases). The CDR3 covers 14 residues. Trimming left V 3 bases short and J 1 base short, with 12 bases between. Germline V CDR1 and CDR2: GTSNPN, SVGIG (reference sequence). CDR3 sequence reads: CAWRVGGLQETQYF. The CDR3 DNA reads as TGTGCCTGGAGGGTCGGAGGACTCCAAGAGACCCAGTACTTC.

J is TRBJ2-1 and V is TRBV14; no clear D. The CDR3 has 13 residues. Germline assignment: CDR1 SGHDN and CDR2 FVKESK. Trimming removed 2 bases at V and 3 bases at J, with 5 bases between. CDR3 in DNA: TGTGCCAGCAGCCAAACACACTACAATGAGCAGTTCTTC. It yields the protein CASSQTHYNEQFF.

This clone has a handful of counts. V usage is TRBV30 and J usage is TRBJ1-1, with D tentatively TRBD1 (6 bases). Trimming took 2 bases from V and 6 from J, leaving 19 bases between them. The CDR3 sequence is 15 residues long. Looked up from germline, CDR1 is GTSNPN and CDR2 is SVGIG (reference sequence). In DNA, the CDR3 is TGTGCCTGGAGTCCACCAAGGGGGTACTTCGCTGAAGCTTTCTTT. Translated: CAWSPPRGYFAEAFF.

The V call is TRBV7-3, the J call TRBJ2-5; TRBD2 matches 11 bases. The CDR3 spans 15 residues. J gave up 4 bases and V 5 bases, and 6 bases lay outside the gene matches. CDR1 is SGHTA, CDR2 FQGTGA, per germline. The CDR3 nucleotides read TGTGCCAGCAGCACCACCGGGACTAGCGGAGAGACCCAGTACTTC. This gives the protein CASSTTGTSGETQYF.

This clone showed up just a few times. This chain links TRBV30 with TRBJ1-4; D call uncertain. The length of the CDR3 is 13 residues. V was shortened by 2 bases and J by 10 bases, with 14 bases between the two germline ends. Germline CDR1 reads GTSNPN; CDR2 reads SVGIG (reference sequence). CDR3 sequence reads: CAWSSRFDGKLFF. DNA of the CDR3: TGTGCCTGGAGTTCTAGGTTCGATGGAAAACTGTTTTTT.

This clone was detected only a few times. The rearrangement links TRBV29-1 to TRBJ2-1; D may be TRBD2 (6 bases). The germline V gene has CDR1 SQVTM and CDR2 ANQGSEA. V lost 5 bases and J lost 2, with 16 bases in between. The CDR3 length is 15 residues. Here the CDR3 reads CSVQTRLEPYNEQFF. CDR3 bases: TGCAGCGTTCAAACTCGACTAGAGCCCTACAATGAGCAGTTCTTC.

In this sample, this clone turned up a few times. The J gene is TRBJ2-3, the V gene TRBV7-3; the D is unclear. The CDR3 is 14 amino acids. Germline CDR1 reads SGHTA; CDR2 reads FQGTGA. V lost 2 bases and J 0 bases, leaving 6 bases between the germline ends. CDR3: CASSLHQSTDTQYF. CDR3 DNA: TGTGCCAGCAGCTTACACCAGAGCACAGATACGCAGTATTTT.

About this clone: Other DNA sequences in this specimen translate into the identical CDR3. The chain combines TRBV2 with TRBJ1-2, with 8 bases lining up with TRBD1. This CDR3 comprises 13 residues. Per germline, CDR1 SNHLY and CDR2 FYNNEI. Losses at the gene ends were 3 bases for V and 3 bases for J; bases not matched to a gene: 0. The CDR3 reads CASSEDRDYGYTF. CDR3 sequence (DNA): TGTGCCAGCAGTGAGGACAGGGACTATGGCTACACCTTC.

This clone was recorded a few times. V gene TRBV30 combines with J gene TRBJ2-1, with a tentative D call TRBD2 (6 bases). Germline V gene lookup returns CDR1 GTSNPN and CDR2 SVGIG (reference sequence). Trimming stripped 8 bases from V and 6 bases from J, with 20 bases between. This CDR3 region has 14 residues. This chain's CDR3 is CAHTAGTGFNEQFF. The CDR3 DNA reads as TGTGCCCACACGGCCGGGACTGGGTTCAATGAGCAGTTCTTC.

The V gene is TRBV10-3, the J gene TRBJ2-5; D not certain. CDR1 is ENHRY and CDR2 is SYGVKD in the germline V gene. The CDR3 is 11 amino acids. Trimming left V 10 bases short and J 2 bases short, with 8 bases between. The CDR3 spells CATSSQETQYF. CDR3 nucleotide sequence: TGTGCCACCTCGTCTCAAGAGACCCAGTACTTC.

This clone was found a few times. The rearrangement joins TRBV5-4 to TRBJ2-3; D is perhaps TRBD2 (6 bases). Germline CDR1 is SGHNT and CDR2 is YYREEE (reference sequence). The V end was cut by 6 bases, the J end by 0 bases, with 17 bases between. CDR3 size: 16 residues. CDR3 bases: TGTGCCAGCAACTCCGTGGCGGGAAGTAGCACAGATACGCAGTATTTT. It translates to CASNSVAGSSTDTQYF.

The chain links TRBV30 to TRBJ1-5; D possibly corresponds to TRBD1 (6 bases). V lost 8 bases, J lost 5 bases, and 13 bases lay in between. The CDR3 is made up of 12 amino acids. CDR1 is GTSNPN, CDR2 SVGIG, per germline (reference sequence). The CDR3 region is CAARGGDQPQHF. CDR3 sequence (DNA): TGTGCCGCCAGGGGAGGGGATCAGCCCCAGCATTTT.

This clone was seen more than once but under ten times. The gene calls are TRBV5-4 and TRBJ1-1; 10 bases line up with TRBD1. Germline lookup yields CDR1 SGHNT and CDR2 YYREEE (reference sequence). This CDR3 contains 12 residues. The V and J ends lost 4 bases and 11 bases, in that order; junction bases with no gene match: 5. CDR3 nucleotides: TGTGCCAGCAGCCGGGACAGGGGAGGGGCTTTCTTT. Translating it yields CASSRDRGGAFF.

The V gene is TRBV11-2, the J gene TRBJ2-5, with D tentatively TRBD1 (6 bases). The CDR3 loop spans 14 amino acids. Between the trimmed V and J ends, which lost 1 base and 6 bases, there was a span of 12 bases. Germline lookup yields CDR1 SGHAT and CDR2 FQNNGV. CDR3 sequence reads: CASSLVSRGQTQYF. In DNA form, the CDR3 reads TGTGCCAGCAGCTTAGTGTCCAGGGGACAGACCCAGTACTTC.

This clone has only a few counts. A junction boundary mismatches the germline segment, possibly from a read error. The chain links TRBV11-2 to TRBJ1-1; D gene unclear. Germline CDR1 SGHAT, CDR2 FQNNGV. The CDR3 is made up of 16 amino acids. The CDR3 sequence: CASTLPGSALNTEAFF. The CDR3 coding sequence is TGTGCCAGCACCTTACCAGGTTCGGCCTTGAACACTGAAGCTTTCTTT.

DNA of the CDR3: TGCAGTGTAGGGGATCTCAATCAGCCCCAGCATTTT. Its translation is CSVGDLNQPQHF. The rearrangement links TRBV29-1 to TRBJ1-5; tentatively, D is TRBD1 (5 bases). This CDR3 spans 12 amino acids. CDR1 SQVTM and CDR2 ANQGSEA come from the germline V gene. Supplemented by reference TRBV29-1 and TRBJ1-5, the full variable domain reads SAVISQKPSRDICQRGTSLTIQCQVDSQVTMMFWYRQQPGQSLTLIATANQGSEATYESGFVIDKFPISRPNLTFSTLTVSNMSPEDSSIYLCSVGDLNQPQHFGDGTRLSIL.

This clone was seen only a few times. The chain joins TRBV5-1 to TRBJ2-5; D call uncertain. CDR1 and CDR2 from the germline V gene are SGHRS and YFSETQ. CDR3 length equals 12 residues. Trimming pared 7 bases from V and 2 bases from J, leaving 9 bases between. The CDR3 DNA reads as TGCGCCAGCTATGTCCAGCAAGAGACCCAGTACTTC. Amino acids: CASYVQQETQYF.

J is TRBJ2-7 and V is TRBV5-1, with D tentatively TRBD1 (6 bases). CDR1 is SGHRS and CDR2 is YFSETQ in the germline V gene. Trimming shortened V by 3 bases and J by 6 bases, and 10 bases separated the two germline ends. The CDR3 is made up of 12 amino acids. CDR3 coding DNA: TGCGCCAGCAGCTCCAGGGGTGGCGAGCAGTACTTC. This translates into CASSSRGGEQYF.

This chain connects TRBV18 to TRBJ2-7; a possible D gene is TRBD1 (6 bases). Looked up from germline, CDR1 is KGHSH and CDR2 is LQKENI. V was trimmed by 1 base and J by 5 bases, leaving 12 bases between them. The CDR3 spans 14 residues. The CDR3 is CASSPRPGVDEQYF. CDR3 DNA sequence: TGTGCCAGCTCACCACGTCCAGGGGTGGACGAGCAGTACTTC.

The J gene is TRBJ1-1, the V gene TRBV29-1; 7 bases match TRBD1. Germline V lookup: CDR1 SQVTM, CDR2 ANQGSEA. V was pared by 4 bases and J by 1 base, with 9 bases of the junction left unmatched. This CDR3 region has 15 residues. In DNA, the CDR3 is TGCAGCGTTGCCGCCCCGAGGACAGGGAACACTGAAGCTTTCTTT. Protein product: CSVAAPRTGNTEAFF.

The sample holds a few counts of this clone. The same CDR3 is also encoded by other DNA sequences in this sample. The chain is built from TRBV5-1 and TRBJ2-7; 12 bases align to TRBD2. Germline trimming cut 4 bases from V and 4 bases from J; bases unmatched to any gene: 3. Germline CDR1 and CDR2: SGHRS and YFSETQ. The CDR3 spans 14 residues. The CDR3 DNA sequence: TGCGCCAGCAGCCCGACTAGCGGGAGTTACGAGCAGTACTTC. Translation: CASSPTSGSYEQYF.

This clone was seen more than once but under ten times. This rearrangement joins TRBV19 to TRBJ2-2, with 10 bases aligning to TRBD2. The CDR3 length is 16 residues. CDR1 and CDR2 (germline): LNHDA, SQIVND (reference sequence). The ends lost 6 bases at V and 0 bases at J; junction bases unmatched: 4. The CDR3 nucleotides are TGTGCCAGTAGAGTAAGCGGGAGGGCGAACACCGGGGAGCTGTTTTTT. Its translation: CASRVSGRANTGELFF. Filled out from reference TRBV19 and TRBJ2-2, the complete variable domain reads DGGITQSPKYLFRKEGQNVTLSCEQNLNHDAMYWYRQDPGQGLRLIYYSQIVNDFQKGDIAEGYSVSREKKESFPLTVTSAQKNPTAFYLCASRVSGRANTGELFFGEGSRLTVL.

This clone has more than one count but fewer than ten. The gene calls are TRBV2 and TRBJ1-1, with 7 bases fitting TRBD1. V shed 9 bases, J shed 0 bases, and the junction held 1 base outside the gene matches. This CDR3 is 12 amino acids long. Germline CDR1 reads SNHLY; CDR2 reads FYNNEI. CDR3 sequence reads: CARGTVNTEAFF. Written as DNA, the CDR3 is TGTGCCAGAGGGACAGTGAACACTGAAGCTTTCTTT.

This clone turned up a few times. V and J are TRBV10-3 and TRBJ2-7; 8 positions match TRBD1. This CDR3 region has 12 residues. The V segment lost 6 bases and the J segment 2 bases; nucleotides outside the gene matches: 0. Germline CDR1 reads ENHRY; CDR2 reads SYGVKD. The CDR3 nucleotides read TGTGCCATCAGGGGACAGGCCTACGAGCAGTACTTC. Amino acid sequence: CAIRGQAYEQYF.

The chain couples TRBV14 to TRBJ2-3; D might be TRBD1 (5 bases). The germline V gene encodes CDR1 SGHDN and CDR2 FVKESK. The V end was cut by 8 bases, the J end by 0 bases, with 18 bases between. The CDR3 has 16 amino acids. CDR3 protein: CASGESGRPSTDTQYF. The DNA of the CDR3 is TGTGCCAGCGGTGAATCAGGGCGTCCTAGCACAGATACGCAGTATTTT.

This sequence joins TRBV9 and TRBJ2-7; maybe TRBD1 (5 bases). Trimming removed 2 bases at V and 2 bases at J, with 20 bases between. The CDR3 loop spans 17 amino acids. Germline loops: CDR1 SGDLS, CDR2 YYNGEE. For the CDR3, the DNA is TGTGCCAGCAGCGTCGCGCCGAAGACTTTGGGGCCCTACGAGCAGTACTTC. It is translated as CASSVAPKTLGPYEQYF.

The J gene is TRBJ2-5, the V gene TRBV7-9; 12 positions match TRBD2. The CDR3 runs to 16 residues. V lost 6 bases and J lost 5; bases outside the gene matches: 10. Germline CDR1 SEHNR, CDR2 FQNEAQ (reference sequence). The CDR3 nucleotides are TGTGCCAGCAGGAAAGCCCTAGCGGGAGGGGCGGAGACCCAGTACTTC. It translates to CASRKALAGGAETQYF.

This clone was counted between two and nine times. The chain is built from TRBV19 and TRBJ2-7; 12 bases map to TRBD2. The CDR3 contains 13 residues. V gave up 8 bases and J gave up 2 bases; unmatched junction bases: 1. CDR1 is LNHDA, CDR2 SQIVND, per germline (reference sequence). The CDR3: CASRLAGAYEQYF. For the CDR3, the DNA is TGTGCCAGTCGACTAGCGGGAGCCTACGAGCAGTACTTC.

This chain links TRBV14 with TRBJ2-4, with 8 bases lining up with TRBD2. CDR1 is SGHDN and CDR2 is FVKESK in the germline V gene. V lost 4 bases to trimming and J lost 11 bases; unmatched junction nucleotides: 4. The CDR3 consists of 12 residues. The CDR3 reads CASSPGGQVQYF. As DNA, the CDR3 is TGTGCCAGCAGCCCGGGAGGGCAGGTTCAGTACTTC.

CDR3 loop: CASSLNPGGAGNEQFF. DNA for the CDR3: TGTGCCAGCAGCTTAAACCCAGGGGGCGCGGGGAATGAGCAGTTCTTC. The V gene is TRBV7-3, the J gene TRBJ2-1, with 8 bases matching TRBD1. Germline CDR1 reads SGHTA; CDR2 reads FQGTGA. This CDR3 comprises 16 residues. V trimming: 1 base; J trimming: 7 bases; junction bases outside the gene matches: 9.